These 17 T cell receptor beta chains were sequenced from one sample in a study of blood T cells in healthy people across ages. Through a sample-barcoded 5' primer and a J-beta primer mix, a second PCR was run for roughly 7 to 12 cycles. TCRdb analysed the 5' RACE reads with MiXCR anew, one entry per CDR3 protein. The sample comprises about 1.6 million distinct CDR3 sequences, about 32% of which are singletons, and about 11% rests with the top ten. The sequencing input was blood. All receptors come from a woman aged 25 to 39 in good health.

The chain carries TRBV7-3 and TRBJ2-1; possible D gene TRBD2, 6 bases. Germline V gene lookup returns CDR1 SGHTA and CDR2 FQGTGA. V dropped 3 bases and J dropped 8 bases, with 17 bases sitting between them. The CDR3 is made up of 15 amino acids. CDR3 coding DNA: TGTGCCAGCAGCTTTCTAGGCGGGATGGTGGATGAGCAGTTCTTC. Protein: CASSFLGGMVDEQFF. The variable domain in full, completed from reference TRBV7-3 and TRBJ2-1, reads GAGVSQTPSNKVTEKGKYVELRCDPISGHTALYWYRQSLGQGPEFLIYFQGTGAADDSGLPNDRFFAVRPEGSVSTLKIQRTERGDSAVYLCASSFLGGMVDEQFFGPGTRLTVL.

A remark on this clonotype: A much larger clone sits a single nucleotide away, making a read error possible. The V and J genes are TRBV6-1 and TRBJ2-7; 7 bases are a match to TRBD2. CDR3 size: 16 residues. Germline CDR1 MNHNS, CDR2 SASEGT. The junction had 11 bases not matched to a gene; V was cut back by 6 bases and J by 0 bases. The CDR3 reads CASSPPLTSDSYEQYF. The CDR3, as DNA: TGTGCCAGCAGCCCCCCCCTCACTAGCGACTCCTACGAGCAGTACTTC.

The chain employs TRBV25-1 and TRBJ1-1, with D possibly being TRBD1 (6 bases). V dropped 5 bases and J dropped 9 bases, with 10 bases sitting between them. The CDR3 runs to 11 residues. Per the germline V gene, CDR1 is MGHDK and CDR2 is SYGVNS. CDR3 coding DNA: TGTGCCAGCAGTCGGACAGATAAAGCTTTCTTT. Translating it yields CASSRTDKAFF.

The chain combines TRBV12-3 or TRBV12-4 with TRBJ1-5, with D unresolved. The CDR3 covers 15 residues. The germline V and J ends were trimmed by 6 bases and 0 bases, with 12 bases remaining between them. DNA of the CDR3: TGTGCCAGCAGAAAGAGGGATGATAGCAATCAGCCCCAGCATTTT. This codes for CASRKRDDSNQPQHF.

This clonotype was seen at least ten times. The CDR3 region is CSARAGSSYNEQFF. CDR3 DNA: TGCAGTGCTAGAGCAGGGTCTTCCTACAATGAGCAGTTCTTC. The rearrangement links TRBV20-1 to TRBJ2-1; D perhaps matches TRBD1 (5 bases). CDR3 length: 14 amino acids. V gave up 1 base and J gave up 1 base, with 8 bases separating them. From germline, CDR1 is DFQATT and CDR2 SNEGSKA (reference sequence).

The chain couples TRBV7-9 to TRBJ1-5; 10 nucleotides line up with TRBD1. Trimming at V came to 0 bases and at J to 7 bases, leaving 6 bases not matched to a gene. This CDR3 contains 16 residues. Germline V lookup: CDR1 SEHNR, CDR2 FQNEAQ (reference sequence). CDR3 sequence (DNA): TGTGCCAGCAGCTTAGCTGGGACAGGGGTCCAACAGCCCCAGCATTTT. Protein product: CASSLAGTGVQQPQHF.

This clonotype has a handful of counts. In nucleotides, the CDR3 is TGTGCCAGCAGCCAAGTGGGCGGGAGGCTGCTAGGGGAGCAGTACTTC. This sequence encodes CASSQVGGRLLGEQYF. The V gene is TRBV4-2, the J gene TRBJ2-7; TRBD2 matches at 8 bases. CDR3 length: 16 residues. CDR1 is LGHNA, CDR2 YNFKEQ, per germline. Trimming took 1 base from V and 7 from J; bases not matched to a gene: 12.

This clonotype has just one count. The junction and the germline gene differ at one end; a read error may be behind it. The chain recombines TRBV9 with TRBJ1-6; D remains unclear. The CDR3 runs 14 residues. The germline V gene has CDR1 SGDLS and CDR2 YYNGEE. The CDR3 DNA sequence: TGTGCCAGCAGCGTAGATGGGGAGAATTCACCCCCCCACTTT. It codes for CASSVDGENSPPHF.

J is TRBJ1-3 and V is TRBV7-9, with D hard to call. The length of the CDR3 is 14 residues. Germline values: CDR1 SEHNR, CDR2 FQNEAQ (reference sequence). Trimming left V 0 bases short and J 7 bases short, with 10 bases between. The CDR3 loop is CASSLAGKTNTIYF. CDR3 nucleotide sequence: TGTGCCAGCAGCTTAGCAGGGAAGACGAACACCATATATTTT.

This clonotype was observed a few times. The CDR3 region has the DNA TGTGCCAGCCTGGGGACCCACTCCTACGAGCAGTACTTC. It is translated as CASLGTHSYEQYF. This rearrangement joins TRBV2 to TRBJ2-7; D might be TRBD1 or TRBD2, each matching 5 bases. The V gene lost 8 bases and the J gene lost 0 bases, with 11 bases spanning the gap. The CDR3 loop spans 13 amino acids. Germline assignment: CDR1 SNHLY and CDR2 FYNNEI.

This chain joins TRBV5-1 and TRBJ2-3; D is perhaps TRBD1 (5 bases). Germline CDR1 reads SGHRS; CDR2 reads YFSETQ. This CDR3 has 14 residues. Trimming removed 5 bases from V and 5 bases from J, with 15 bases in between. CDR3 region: CASRDVKGLDTQYF. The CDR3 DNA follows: TGCGCCAGCAGGGACGTGAAGGGGTTAGATACGCAGTATTTT.

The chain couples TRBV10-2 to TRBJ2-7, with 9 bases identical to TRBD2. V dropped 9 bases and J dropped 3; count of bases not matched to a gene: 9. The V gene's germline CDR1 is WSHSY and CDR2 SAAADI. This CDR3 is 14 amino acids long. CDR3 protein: CASATSGRRYEQYF. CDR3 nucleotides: TGCGCCAGTGCGACTAGCGGAAGACGCTACGAGCAGTACTTC.

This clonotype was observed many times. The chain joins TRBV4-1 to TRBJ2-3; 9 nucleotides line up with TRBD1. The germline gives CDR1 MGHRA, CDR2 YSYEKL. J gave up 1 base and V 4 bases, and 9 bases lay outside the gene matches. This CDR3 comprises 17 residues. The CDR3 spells CASSLLWTGVGTDTQYF. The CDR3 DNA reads TGCGCCAGCAGCCTACTTTGGACAGGGGTGGGCACAGATACGCAGTATTTT.

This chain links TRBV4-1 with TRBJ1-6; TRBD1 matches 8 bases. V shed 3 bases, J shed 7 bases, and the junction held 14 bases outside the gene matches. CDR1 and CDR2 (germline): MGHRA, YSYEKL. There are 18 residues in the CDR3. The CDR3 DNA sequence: TGCGCCAGCAGCCACACCGCAGCAGGGGGCATGACCAATTCACCCCTCCACTTT. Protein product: CASSHTAAGGMTNSPLHF.

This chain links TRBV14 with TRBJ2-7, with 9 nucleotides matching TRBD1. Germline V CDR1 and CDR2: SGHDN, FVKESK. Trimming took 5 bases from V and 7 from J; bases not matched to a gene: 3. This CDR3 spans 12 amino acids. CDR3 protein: CASSNRGQEQYF. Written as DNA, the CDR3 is TGTGCCAGCAGCAACAGGGGGCAAGAGCAGTACTTC. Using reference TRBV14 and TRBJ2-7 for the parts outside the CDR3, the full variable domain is EAGVTQFPSHSVIEKGQTVTLRCDPISGHDNLYWYRRVMGKEIKFLLHFVKESKQDESGMPNNRFLAERTGGTYSTLKVQPAELEDSGVYFCASSNRGQEQYFGPGTRLTVT.

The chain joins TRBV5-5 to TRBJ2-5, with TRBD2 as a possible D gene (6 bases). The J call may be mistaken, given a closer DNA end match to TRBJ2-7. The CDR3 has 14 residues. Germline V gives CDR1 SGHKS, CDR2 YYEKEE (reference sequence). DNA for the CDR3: TGTGCCAGCAGCTTGGCAATGGGGGGCTACGAGCAGTACTTC. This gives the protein CASSLAMGGYEQYF.

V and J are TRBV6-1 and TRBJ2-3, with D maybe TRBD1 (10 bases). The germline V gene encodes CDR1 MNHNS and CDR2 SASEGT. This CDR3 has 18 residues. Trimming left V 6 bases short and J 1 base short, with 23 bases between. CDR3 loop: CASRGTGVERGGTDTQYF. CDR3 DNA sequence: TGTGCCAGCAGAGGGACAGGGGTTGAGCGGGGGGGCACAGATACGCAGTATTTT.